A selection of T cell receptor beta chains follows, all from one sample in a study of regulatory T cells in long-lasting Graves disease. TCRdb reprocessed the multiplex PCR reads with MiXCR, giving one entry per CDR3 protein. The sample yields 530,000 or so distinct CDR3 sequences, roughly 13% seen once. This sample also belongs to another study, concerning T cells in Graves' hyperthyroidism and ophthalmopathy.

Source: peripheral blood mononuclear cells (PBMCs), taken at new diagnosis, from a patient treated with antithyroid drugs. The receptors originated from a man between 25 and 39 years old with Graves disease. CDR3s include the opening cysteine and the closing phenylalanine or tryptophan. D genes are given only for firm matches. Some rows have no size entry. The others give once, few or many, or a class for an expanded clone.

>TRBJ2-3|.|TRBV6-4|TRBD2
CASSDRTDSSGVSDTQYF
TGTGCCAGCAGTGACCGAACCGACTCTAGCGGGGTCTCAGATACGCAGTATTTT
>TRBJ2-7|many|TRBV12-3/TRBV12-4|.
CASSTRAPGQGSYEQYF
TGTGCCAGCAGCACCCGGGCTCCGGGGCAGGGGTCCTACGAGCAGTACTTC
>TRBJ2-3|.|TRBV20-1|.
CSARAGGADTQYF
TGCAGTGCTAGAGCGGGGGGCGCAGATACGCAGTATTTT
>TRBJ2-5|many|TRBV20-1|TRBD2
CSARGLAEEETQYF
TGCAGTGCTAGGGGGCTAGCGGAAGAAGAGACCCAGTACTTC
>TRBJ1-1|many|TRBV18|.
CASSPSGGTTEAFF
TGTGCCAGCTCACCGAGCGGAGGAACCACTGAAGCTTTCTTT
>TRBJ2-5|.|TRBV11-2|.
CASTRNIQETQYF
TGTGCCAGCACACGGAATATCCAAGAGACCCAGTACTTC
>TRBJ2-7|many|TRBV7-9|TRBD2
CASSQRRAGGTPSSYEQYF
TGTGCCAGCAGCCAGCGGCGAGCGGGAGGTACCCCGAGCTCCTACGAGCAGTACTTC
>TRBJ1-5|many|TRBV27|.
CASSLERPRLEQPQHF
TGTGCCAGCAGTTTAGAGAGACCCAGGTTAGAGCAGCCCCAGCATTTT
>TRBJ1-6|few|TRBV19|TRBD1
CASTPLPGQGPSALHF
TGTGCCAGTACCCCGCTTCCGGGACAGGGACCTTCGGCCCTCCACTTT
>TRBJ1-1|few|TRBV2|.
CASREGGQAEAFF
TGTGCCAGCAGAGAAGGGGGGCAAGCTGAAGCTTTCTTT
>TRBJ2-1|many|TRBV12-3/TRBV12-4|TRBD2
CASSSPTSGREWDEQFF
TGTGCCAGCAGTTCACCGACTAGCGGGAGGGAATGGGATGAGCAGTTCTTC
>TRBJ2-3|many|TRBV18|.
CASSPEQRHTDTQYF
TGTGCCAGCTCACCTGAACAGCGGCACACAGATACGCAGTATTTT
>TRBJ2-1|many|TRBV12-3/TRBV12-4|.
CASSYGAAGGYNEQFF
TGTGCCAGCAGCTACGGGGCGGCGGGCGGCTACAATGAGCAGTTCTTC
>TRBJ2-3|.|TRBV19|.
CASKLANTQYF
TGTGCCAGTAAGTTAGCGAATACGCAGTATTTT
>TRBJ2-6|.|TRBV4-1|TRBD1
CASSQGDRVLSGANVLTF
TGCGCCAGCAGCCAGGGAGACAGGGTGCTATCCGGGGCCAACGTCCTGACTTTC
>TRBJ1-1|.|TRBV19|.
CASSIGQPNTEAFF
TGTGCCAGTAGTATAGGACAGCCAAACACTGAAGCTTTCTTT
>TRBJ2-1|many|TRBV29-1|.
CSVGAGGGRNEQFF
TGCAGCGTCGGGGCCGGAGGGGGTAGAAATGAGCAGTTCTTC
>TRBJ2-2|many|TRBV25-1|.
CASSALLPMTSTGELFF
TGTGCCAGCAGTGCCTTACTCCCAATGACTAGCACCGGGGAGCTGTTTTTT
>TRBJ2-1|many|TRBV30|.
CAWSAPGRVNEQFF
TGTGCCTGGAGTGCCCCGGGGCGGGTGAATGAGCAGTTCTTC
>TRBJ2-3|many|TRBV7-3|TRBD2
CASSDKLAGGGDTQYF
TGTGCCAGCAGCGATAAACTAGCGGGAGGTGGAGATACGCAGTATTTT
>TRBJ1-1|many|TRBV19|.
CASRSRSGLNTEAFF
TGTGCCAGTAGAAGCCGTTCCGGGCTGAACACTGAAGCTTTCTTT
>TRBJ1-6|many|TRBV20-1|TRBD1
CSATLQGYNSPLHF
TGCAGTGCTACGCTACAGGGGTATAATTCACCCCTCCACTTT
>TRBJ1-2|few|TRBV5-5|.
CASSLERLPGYTF
TGTGCCAGCAGCTTGGAACGGTTACCGGGCTACACCTTC
>TRBJ2-3|few|TRBV24-1|.
CATSGRPPSTDTQYF
TGTGCCACCAGTGGAAGACCTCCTAGCACAGATACGCAGTATTTT
>TRBJ2-1|many|TRBV3-1|TRBD1
CASSLRTGSSNEQFF
TGTGCCAGCAGCTTGCGGACAGGGTCAAGCAATGAGCAGTTCTTC
>TRBJ2-3|many|TRBV12-3/TRBV12-4|TRBD1
CASSLGQGYDTQYF
TGTGCCAGCAGTTTAGGACAGGGGTACGATACGCAGTATTTT
>TRBJ2-1|few|TRBV7-9|TRBD2
CASSLVLAGVTKSGYNEQFF
TGTGCCAGCAGCTTAGTACTAGCGGGTGTCACCAAATCAGGGTACAATGAGCAGTTCTTC
>TRBJ2-5|many|TRBV6-1|.
CASTGSETQYF
TGTGCCAGCACAGGAAGCGAGACCCAGTACTTC
>TRBJ2-1|many|TRBV19|.
CASSLRDSYNEQFF
TGTGCCAGCAGCCTGCGGGACTCCTACAATGAGCAGTTCTTC
>TRBJ2-7|few|TRBV20-1|.
CSARDPQGGKTYEQYF
TGCAGTGCTAGAGATCCCCAGGGCGGGAAAACGTACGAGCAGTACTTC
>TRBJ2-7|many|TRBV20-1|.
CSARGVQVYEQYF
TGCAGTGCTAGAGGGGTCCAGGTCTACGAGCAGTACTTC
>TRBJ1-4|.|TRBV18|.
CASSPPVTGTSEKLFF
TGTGCCAGCTCACCACCAGTTACAGGGACTTCTGAAAAACTGTTTTTT
>TRBJ2-7|.|TRBV18|TRBD1
CASPPQGASYEQYF
TGTGCCAGCCCACCGCAGGGGGCCTCCTACGAGCAGTACTTC
>TRBJ2-3|many|TRBV5-6|.
CASSLARTAVDTQYF
TGTGCCAGCAGCTTGGCTCGGACCGCCGTTGATACGCAGTATTTT
>TRBJ1-1|few|TRBV12-5|.
CASGVGRKAEAFF
TGTGCTAGTGGAGTGGGAAGGAAGGCTGAAGCTTTCTTT
>TRBJ1-2|many|TRBV30|.
CAWSRDGYGYTF
TGTGCCTGGAGTAGGGACGGATATGGCTACACCTTC
>TRBJ1-4|.|TRBV5-1|TRBD1
CASSFRGDRANEKLFF
TGCGCCAGCAGCTTCCGGGGAGACAGGGCTAATGAAAAACTGTTTTTT
>TRBJ2-2|many|TRBV20-1|TRBD2
CSAYLTSGNTGELFF
TGCAGTGCTTACCTGACTAGCGGGAACACCGGGGAGCTGTTTTTT
>TRBJ1-1|many|TRBV30|TRBD1
CAWSARQGWGTEAFF
TGTGCCTGGAGTGCGAGACAGGGATGGGGCACTGAAGCTTTCTTT
>TRBJ2-3|.|TRBV5-1|.
CASSLAWKGRDTQYF
TGCGCCAGCAGCTTGGCCTGGAAGGGGAGAGATACGCAGTATTTT